These 15 T cell receptor beta chains share one sample of origin, sequenced in a study of T cells and copy number aberrations in small-cell lung cancer. TCRdb's table, derived via immunoSEQ multiplex PCR, lists solely in-frame clones and lacks some. Among 2,700 or so clones listed, roughly 76% were seen once. The sample consisted of normal tissue next to the tumor. These TCRs come from a man aged 35 to 55 with small cell lung cancer.

This chain links TRBV29-1 with TRBJ2-3, with TRBD2 matching 7 bases. This CDR3 region has 12 residues. V lost 4 bases to trimming and J lost 4 bases; unmatched junction nucleotides: 2. Germline values: CDR1 SQVTM, CDR2 ANQGSEA. CDR3 sequence reads: CSVVGGPDTQYF. The DNA for the CDR3 is TGCAGCGTTGTGGGAGGGCCAGATACGCAGTATTTT.

The chain carries TRBV6-5 and TRBJ2-1; a weak D match, TRBD2 (7 bases). Germline V lookup: CDR1 MNHEY, CDR2 SVGAGI. The CDR3 extends over 14 amino acids. Trimming removed 8 bases from V and 2 bases from J, with 13 bases in between. The chain's CDR3 is CASRPGGPYNEQFF. CDR3 DNA: TGTGCCAGCCGACCCGGGGGGCCCTACAATGAGCAGTTCTTC.

The chain combines TRBV4-2 with TRBJ2-7, with 12 bases that match TRBD2. Germline-derived CDR1 and CDR2 are LGHNA and YNFKEQ. This CDR3 comprises 17 residues. Trimming cost V 3 bases and J 0 bases; bases outside gene matches: 6. The CDR3 reads CASSQDPSGGVSYEQYF. For the CDR3, the DNA is TGTGCCAGCAGCCAGGATCCTAGCGGGGGGGTCTCCTACGAGCAGTACTTC.

The chain employs TRBV11-2 and TRBJ2-5; TRBD2 is a possible D gene (5 bases). The CDR3 length is 14 residues. Germline loops: CDR1 SGHAT, CDR2 FQNNGV. V lost 1 base and J 7 bases, leaving 13 bases between the germline ends. The CDR3 nucleotides read TGTGCCAGCAGCTTAGTGGGAACTCGGGGGACCCAGTACTTC. Its protein is CASSLVGTRGTQYF. Using reference TRBV11-2 and TRBJ2-5 for the parts outside the CDR3, the full variable domain is EAGVAQSPRYKIIEKRQSVAFWCNPISGHATLYWYQQILGQGPKLLIQFQNNGVVDDSQLPKDRFSAERLKGVDSTLKIQPAKLEDSAVYLCASSLVGTRGTQYFGPGTRLLVL.

The rearrangement uses TRBV19 and TRBJ2-5; D is unresolved. Trimming removed 1 base at V and 0 bases at J, with 12 bases between. Germline V gene lookup returns CDR1 LNHDA and CDR2 SQIVND (reference sequence). The CDR3 consists of 16 residues. The CDR3 is CASSIGGTGDQETQYF. CDR3 bases: TGTGCCAGTAGTATAGGGGGAACCGGTGACCAAGAGACCCAGTACTTC.

The rearrangement uses TRBV2 and TRBJ1-4; D is possibly TRBD1 (6 bases). This CDR3 is 15 amino acids long. V dropped 3 bases and J dropped 9 bases, with 17 bases sitting between them. Germline CDR1 SNHLY, CDR2 FYNNEI. CDR3 bases: TGTGCCAGCAGTGAGGGTGTGGGGGCCCTTAAAAAACTGTTTTTT. Encoded protein: CASSEGVGALKKLFF.

In this sample, this clone turned up once. The chain carries TRBV5-1 and TRBJ2-3, with TRBD1 matching 8 bases. This CDR3 spans 16 amino acids. CDR1 SGHRS and CDR2 YFSETQ come from the germline V gene. Losses at the gene ends were 0 bases for V and 2 bases for J; bases not matched to a gene: 5. The CDR3 nucleotides read TGCGCCAGCAGCTTGGGACAGGGGACGGCCACAGATACGCAGTATTTT. As protein: CASSLGQGTATDTQYF.

The V call is TRBV19, the J call TRBJ2-2; D perhaps matches TRBD2 (6 bases). In germline, CDR1 is LNHDA, CDR2 SQIVND (reference sequence). CDR3 length equals 14 residues. The germline V and J ends were trimmed by 6 bases and 5 bases, with 13 bases remaining between them. The CDR3 sequence is CASSGGRLTGELFF. CDR3 sequence (DNA): TGTGCCAGTAGCGGAGGGAGGCTTACCGGGGAGCTGTTTTTT.

This chain uses TRBV11-2 with TRBJ2-7; 11 bases line up with TRBD2. Germline V lookup: CDR1 SGHAT, CDR2 FQNNGV. V shed 4 bases, J shed 2 bases, and the junction held 7 bases outside the gene matches. This CDR3 region has 16 residues. The CDR3 here is CASSSDEGLAAYEQYF. The DNA of the CDR3 is TGTGCCAGCAGCTCGGACGAGGGACTAGCGGCCTACGAGCAGTACTTC.

This chain links TRBV19 with TRBJ2-5; 12 bases align to TRBD2. Germline lookup yields CDR1 LNHDA and CDR2 SQIVND (reference sequence). This CDR3 region has 16 residues. The ends lost 5 bases at V and 2 bases at J; junction bases unmatched: 6. CDR3 nucleotide sequence: TGTGCCAGTAGTCGTCGGACTAGCGGGGAACAAGAGACCCAGTACTTC. Protein sequence: CASSRRTSGEQETQYF.

The rearrangement links TRBV4-1 to TRBJ2-5, with a weak D call TRBD1 (5 bases). V was clipped by 0 bases and J by 6 bases, with 11 bases between them. Per germline, CDR1 MGHRA and CDR2 YSYEKL. The CDR3 loop spans 14 amino acids. This CDR3 reads CASSQEGPRQTQYF. In DNA form, the CDR3 reads TGCGCCAGCAGCCAAGAGGGGCCAAGGCAGACCCAGTACTTC.

This chain uses TRBV9 with TRBJ2-2; TRBD2 is a possible D gene (6 bases). Trimming cost V 0 bases and J 3 bases, with 12 bases left between them. Germline V gene sequence: CDR1 SGDLS, CDR2 YYNGEE. The CDR3 covers 16 residues. The CDR3 sequence: CASSVGRGTHTGELFF. The CDR3 DNA sequence: TGTGCCAGCAGCGTAGGTCGGGGGACTCACACCGGGGAGCTGTTTTTT.

The chain employs TRBV5-1 and TRBJ2-5; 13 bases map to TRBD2. Trimming removed 4 bases from V and 5 bases from J; junction bases left unmatched: 11. The CDR3 extends over 17 amino acids. CDR1 SGHRS and CDR2 YFSETQ come from the germline V gene. As DNA, the CDR3 is TGCGCCAGCAGCGGCTCCGGGACTAGCGGGACAAGGGAGACCCAGTACTTC. Protein sequence: CASSGSGTSGTRETQYF.

This clone was found a few times. The chain links TRBV5-1 to TRBJ1-5, with a tentative D call TRBD1 (5 bases). Germline lookup yields CDR1 SGHRS and CDR2 YFSETQ. V dropped 1 base and J dropped 6 bases, with 14 bases sitting between them. The CDR3 is 15 amino acids. The DNA for the CDR3 is TGCGCCAGCAGCTTGAGTTCGGGGGAGGCTCAGCCCCAGCATTTT. Translation gives CASSLSSGEAQPQHF.

V usage is TRBV5-4 and J usage is TRBJ2-5, with D perhaps matching TRBD2 (6 bases). The V end was cut by 0 bases, the J end by 2 bases, with 14 bases between. The CDR3 has 16 amino acids. Germline V gives CDR1 SGHNT, CDR2 YYREEE (reference sequence). CDR3 DNA sequence: TGTGCCAGCAGCTTGGGAGGAGGGGCTCTACAAGAGACCCAGTACTTC. Protein sequence: CASSLGGGALQETQYF.